This T cell receptor (beta chain) was recorded in a study of control samples from healthy donors and cancer patients. CDR3 length: 11 amino acids. Germline CDR1 is DFQATT and CDR2 is SNEGSKA (reference sequence). Data came from immunoSEQ multiplex PCR; TCRdb stores just in-frame clones and leaves some out. Seen here are some 110,000 clones, 85% to 90% observed once, and the top ten hold approximately 1.1%. The sequence came from a woman in her forties or fifties with colorectal cancer. The chain links TRBV20-1 to TRBJ2-5; D might be TRBD1 or TRBD2, each matching 5 bases. The sequenced sample was PBMCs. The DNA of the CDR3 is TGCAGGGGGGAGCACCAAGAGACCCAGTACTTC. Encoded protein: CRGEHQETQYF.